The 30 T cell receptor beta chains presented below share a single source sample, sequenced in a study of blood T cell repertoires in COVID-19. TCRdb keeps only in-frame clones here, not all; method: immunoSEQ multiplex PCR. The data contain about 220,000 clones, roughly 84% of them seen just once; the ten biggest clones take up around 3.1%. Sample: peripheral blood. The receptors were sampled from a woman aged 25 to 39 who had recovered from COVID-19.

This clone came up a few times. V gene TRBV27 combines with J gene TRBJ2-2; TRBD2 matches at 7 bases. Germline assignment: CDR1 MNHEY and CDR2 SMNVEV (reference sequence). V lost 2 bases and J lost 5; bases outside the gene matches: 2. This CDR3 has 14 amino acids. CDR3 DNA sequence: TGTGCCAGCAGTTTAGCGGGAGAAACCGGGGAGCTGTTTTTT. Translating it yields CASSLAGETGELFF.

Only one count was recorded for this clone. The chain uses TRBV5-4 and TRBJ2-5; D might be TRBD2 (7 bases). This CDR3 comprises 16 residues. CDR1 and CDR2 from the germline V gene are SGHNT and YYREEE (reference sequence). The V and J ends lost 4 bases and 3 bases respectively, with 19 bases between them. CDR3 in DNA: TGTGCCAGCAGCCTCGGAATAAGGGGGGGGAAAGAGACCCAGTACTTC. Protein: CASSLGIRGGKETQYF.

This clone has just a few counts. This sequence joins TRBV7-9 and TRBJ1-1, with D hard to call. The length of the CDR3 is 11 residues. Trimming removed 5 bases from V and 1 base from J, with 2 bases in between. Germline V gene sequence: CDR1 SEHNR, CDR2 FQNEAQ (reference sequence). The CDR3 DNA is TGTGCCAGCAGCCGGAACACTGAAGCTTTCTTT. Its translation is CASSRNTEAFF. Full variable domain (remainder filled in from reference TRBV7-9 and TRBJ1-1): DTGVSQNPRHKITKRGQNVTFRCDPISEHNRLYWYRQTLGQGPEFLTYFQNEAQLEKSRLLSDRFSAERPKGSFSTLEIQRTEQGDSAMYLCASSRNTEAFFGQGTRLTVV.

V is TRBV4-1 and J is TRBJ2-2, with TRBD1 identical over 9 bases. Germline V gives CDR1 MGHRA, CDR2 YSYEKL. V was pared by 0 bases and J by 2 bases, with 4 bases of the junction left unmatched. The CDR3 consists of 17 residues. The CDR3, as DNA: TGCGCCAGCAGCCAAGATGGGGACAGGGTTAACACCGGGGAGCTGTTTTTT. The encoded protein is CASSQDGDRVNTGELFF.

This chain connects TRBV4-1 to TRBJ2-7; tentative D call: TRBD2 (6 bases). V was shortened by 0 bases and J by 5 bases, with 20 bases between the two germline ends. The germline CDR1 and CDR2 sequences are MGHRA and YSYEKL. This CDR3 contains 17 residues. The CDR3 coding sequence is TGCGCCAGCAGCCAAGATTGGAGCGGGCCCACCTTGGACGAGCAGTACTTC. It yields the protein CASSQDWSGPTLDEQYF.

The CDR3 spells CASSLRLAANNEQFF. The CDR3 DNA is TGTGCCAGCAGTTTACGACTAGCGGCGAACAATGAGCAGTTCTTC. V usage is TRBV27 and J usage is TRBJ2-1; the match to TRBD2 covers 9 bases. Losses at the gene ends were 2 bases for V and 5 bases for J; bases not matched to a gene: 4. CDR3 size: 15 residues. CDR1 MNHEY and CDR2 SMNVEV come from the germline V gene (reference sequence).

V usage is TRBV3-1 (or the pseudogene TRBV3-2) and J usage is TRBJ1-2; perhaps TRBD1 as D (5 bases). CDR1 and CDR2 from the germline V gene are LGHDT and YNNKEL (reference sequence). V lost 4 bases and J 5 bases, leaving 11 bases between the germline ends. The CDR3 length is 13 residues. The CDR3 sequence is CASSPGVEYGYTF. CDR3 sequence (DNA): TGTGCCAGCAGCCCGGGGGTAGAGTATGGCTACACCTTC.

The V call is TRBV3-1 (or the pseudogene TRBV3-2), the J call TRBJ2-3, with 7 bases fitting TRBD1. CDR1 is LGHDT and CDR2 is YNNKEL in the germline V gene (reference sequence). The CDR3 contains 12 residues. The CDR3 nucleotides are TGTGATCGGGACAGATACACAGATACGCAGTATTTT. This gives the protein CDRDRYTDTQYF.

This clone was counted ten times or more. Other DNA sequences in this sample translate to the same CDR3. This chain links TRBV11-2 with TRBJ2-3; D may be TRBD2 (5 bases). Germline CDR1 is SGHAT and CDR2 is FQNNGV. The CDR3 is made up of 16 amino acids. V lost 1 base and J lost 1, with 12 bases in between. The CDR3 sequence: CASSLVSSGGTDTQYF. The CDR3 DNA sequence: TGTGCCAGCAGCTTAGTTTCCAGCGGAGGCACAGATACGCAGTATTTT.

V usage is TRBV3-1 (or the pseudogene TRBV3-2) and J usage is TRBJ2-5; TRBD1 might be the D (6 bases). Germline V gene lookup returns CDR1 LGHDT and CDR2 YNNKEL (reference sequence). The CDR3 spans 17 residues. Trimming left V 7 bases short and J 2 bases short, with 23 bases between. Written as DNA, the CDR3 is TGTGCCAGCATGCGCTGGGGGCAGCCTACCGAACAAGAGACCCAGTACTTC. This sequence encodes CASMRWGQPTEQETQYF.

The DNA for the CDR3 is TGTGCCAGTAGCCCTCCGGACATCGACTATGGCTACACCTTC. Translated: CASSPPDIDYGYTF. The chain uses TRBV19 and TRBJ1-2; TRBD1 is a possible D gene (5 bases). This CDR3 comprises 14 residues. The germline V gene has CDR1 LNHDA and CDR2 SQIVND (reference sequence). V dropped 6 bases and J dropped 3 bases, with 14 bases sitting between them.

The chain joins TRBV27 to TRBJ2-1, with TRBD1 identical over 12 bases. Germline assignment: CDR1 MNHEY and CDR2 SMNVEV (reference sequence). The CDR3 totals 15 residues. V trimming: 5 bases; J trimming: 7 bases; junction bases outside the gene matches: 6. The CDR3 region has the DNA TGTGCCAGCAGTCCTCAGGGACAGGGGGCAAATGAGCAGTTCTTC. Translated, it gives CASSPQGQGANEQFF.

CDR3 protein: CASSLPQNTGELFF. CDR3 coding DNA: TGTGCCAGCAGTCTTCCACAGAACACCGGGGAGCTGTTTTTT. The rearrangement links TRBV5-4 to TRBJ2-2; D is uncertain. Trimming took off 5 bases at V and 1 base at J, with 9 bases between the two ends. CDR3 length: 14 residues. Per germline, CDR1 SGHNT and CDR2 YYREEE (reference sequence).

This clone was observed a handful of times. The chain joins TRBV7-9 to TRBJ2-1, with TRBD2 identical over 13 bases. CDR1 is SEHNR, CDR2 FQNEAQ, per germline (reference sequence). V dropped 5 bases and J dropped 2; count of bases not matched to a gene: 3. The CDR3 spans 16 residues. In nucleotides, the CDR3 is TGTGCCAGCAGCGGGACTAGCGGGAAAGCCTACAATGAGCAGTTCTTC. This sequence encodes CASSGTSGKAYNEQFF.

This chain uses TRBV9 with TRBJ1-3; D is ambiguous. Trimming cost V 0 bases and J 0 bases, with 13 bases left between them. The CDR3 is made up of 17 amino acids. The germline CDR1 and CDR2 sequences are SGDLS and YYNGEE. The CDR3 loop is CASSVGPREHSGNTIYF. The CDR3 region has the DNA TGTGCCAGCAGCGTAGGTCCCCGGGAGCACTCTGGAAACACCATATATTTT.

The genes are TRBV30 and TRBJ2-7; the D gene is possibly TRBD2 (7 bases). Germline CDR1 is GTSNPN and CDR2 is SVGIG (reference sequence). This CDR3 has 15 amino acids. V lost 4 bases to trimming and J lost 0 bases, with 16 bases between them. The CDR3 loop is CAWKREGGGSYEQYF. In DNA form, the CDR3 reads TGTGCCTGGAAAAGGGAAGGGGGGGGCTCCTACGAGCAGTACTTC.

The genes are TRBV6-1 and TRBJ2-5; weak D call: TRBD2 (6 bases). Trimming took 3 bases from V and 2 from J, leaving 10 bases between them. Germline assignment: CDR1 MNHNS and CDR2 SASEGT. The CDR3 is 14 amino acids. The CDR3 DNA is TGTGCCAGCAGTGATGGCGCGGGACAAGAGACCCAGTACTTC. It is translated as CASSDGAGQETQYF.

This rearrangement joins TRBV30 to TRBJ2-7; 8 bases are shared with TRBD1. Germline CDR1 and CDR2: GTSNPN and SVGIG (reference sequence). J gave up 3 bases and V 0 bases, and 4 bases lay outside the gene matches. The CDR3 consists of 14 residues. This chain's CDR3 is CAWSVGQGYYEQYF. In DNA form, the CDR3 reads TGTGCCTGGAGTGTTGGACAGGGATACTACGAGCAGTACTTC. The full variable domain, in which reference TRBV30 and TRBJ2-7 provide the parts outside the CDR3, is SQTIHQWPATLVQPVGSPLSLECTVEGTSNPNLYWYRQAAGRGLQLLFYSVGIGQISSEVPQNLSASRPQDRQFILSSKKLLLSDSGFYLCAWSVGQGYYEQYFGPGTRLTVT.

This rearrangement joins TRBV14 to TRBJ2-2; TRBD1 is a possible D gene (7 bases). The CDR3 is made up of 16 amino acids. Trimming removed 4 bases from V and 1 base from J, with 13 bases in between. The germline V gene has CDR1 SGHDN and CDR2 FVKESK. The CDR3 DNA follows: TGTGCCAGCAGCCGCCAGGGGGGCTTGAACACCGGGGAGCTGTTTTTT. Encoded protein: CASSRQGGLNTGELFF.

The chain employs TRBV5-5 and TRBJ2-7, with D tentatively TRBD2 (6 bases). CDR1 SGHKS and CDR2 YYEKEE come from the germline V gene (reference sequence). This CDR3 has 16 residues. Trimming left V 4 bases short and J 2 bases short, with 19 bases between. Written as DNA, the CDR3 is TGTGCCAGCAGCCGGGGACTTCCCCCCTCAACCTACGAGCAGTACTTC. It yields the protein CASSRGLPPSTYEQYF.

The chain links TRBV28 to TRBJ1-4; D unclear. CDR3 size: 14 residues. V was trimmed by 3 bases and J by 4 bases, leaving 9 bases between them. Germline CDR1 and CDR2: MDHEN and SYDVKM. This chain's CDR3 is CASSLFRNNEKLFF. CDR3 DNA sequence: TGTGCCAGCAGTTTGTTCAGAAATAATGAAAAACTGTTTTTT.

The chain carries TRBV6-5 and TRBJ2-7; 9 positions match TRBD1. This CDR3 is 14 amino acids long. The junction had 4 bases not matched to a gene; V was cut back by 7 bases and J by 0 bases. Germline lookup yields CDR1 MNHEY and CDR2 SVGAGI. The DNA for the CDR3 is TGTGCCAGCACTTTGGGACAGGGCTCCTACGAGCAGTACTTC. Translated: CASTLGQGSYEQYF.

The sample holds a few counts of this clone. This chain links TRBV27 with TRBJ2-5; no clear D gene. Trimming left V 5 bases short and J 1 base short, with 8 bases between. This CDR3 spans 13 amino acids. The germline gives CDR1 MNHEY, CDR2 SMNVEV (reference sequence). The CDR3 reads CASSKQIQETQYF. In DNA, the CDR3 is TGTGCCAGCAGTAAACAGATCCAAGAGACCCAGTACTTC.

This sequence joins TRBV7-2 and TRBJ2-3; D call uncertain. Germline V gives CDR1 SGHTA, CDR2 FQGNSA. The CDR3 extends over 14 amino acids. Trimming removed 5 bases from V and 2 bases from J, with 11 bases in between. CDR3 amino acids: CASSRRSLTDTQYF. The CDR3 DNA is TGTGCCAGCAGCCGTCGGAGCCTCACAGATACGCAGTATTTT.

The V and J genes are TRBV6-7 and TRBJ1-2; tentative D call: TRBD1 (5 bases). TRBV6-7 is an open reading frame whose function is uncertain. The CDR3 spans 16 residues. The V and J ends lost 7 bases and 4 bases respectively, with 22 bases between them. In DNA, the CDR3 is TGTGCCAGCACCGAAAAGGGGATCTTTTTTGGCTATGGCTACACCTTC. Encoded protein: CASTEKGIFFGYGYTF.

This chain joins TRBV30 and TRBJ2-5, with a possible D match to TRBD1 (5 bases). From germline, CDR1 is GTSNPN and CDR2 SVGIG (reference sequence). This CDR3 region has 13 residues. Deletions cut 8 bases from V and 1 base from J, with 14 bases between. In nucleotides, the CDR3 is TGTGCCGGCGAGCAGGGAAGCCAAGAGACCCAGTACTTC. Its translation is CAGEQGSQETQYF.

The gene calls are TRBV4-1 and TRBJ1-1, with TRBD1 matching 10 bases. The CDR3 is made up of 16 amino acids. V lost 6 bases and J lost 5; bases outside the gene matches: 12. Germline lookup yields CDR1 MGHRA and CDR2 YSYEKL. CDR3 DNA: TGCGCCAGCAGTCGAATGACAGGGGGCGGGCGGACTGAAGCTTTCTTT. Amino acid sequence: CASSRMTGGGRTEAFF.

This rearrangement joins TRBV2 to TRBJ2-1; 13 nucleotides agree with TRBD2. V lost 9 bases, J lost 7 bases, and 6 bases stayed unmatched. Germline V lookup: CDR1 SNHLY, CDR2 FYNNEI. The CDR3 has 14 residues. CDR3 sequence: CASDGTSGTNEQFF. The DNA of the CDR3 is TGTGCCAGTGACGGGACTAGCGGGACTAATGAGCAGTTCTTC.

Here the CDR3 reads CASSLWRSSGNTIYF. The CDR3 DNA follows: TGTGCCAGCAGCCTTTGGCGGAGCTCTGGAAACACCATATATTTT. The chain employs TRBV2 and TRBJ1-3; D gene unclear. Germline lookup yields CDR1 SNHLY and CDR2 FYNNEI. The V end lost 6 bases, the J end lost 0 bases, and 12 bases lay between the germline ends. This CDR3 has 15 residues.

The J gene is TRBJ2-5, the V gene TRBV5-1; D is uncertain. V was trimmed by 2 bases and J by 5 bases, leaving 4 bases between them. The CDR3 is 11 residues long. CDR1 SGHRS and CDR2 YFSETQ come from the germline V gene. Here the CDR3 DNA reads TGCGCCAGCAGCTTCGGGGAGACCCAGTACTTC. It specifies CASSFGETQYF. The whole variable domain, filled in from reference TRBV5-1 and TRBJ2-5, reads KAGVTQTPRYLIKTRGQQVTLSCSPISGHRSVSWYQQTPGQGLQFLFEYFSETQRNKGNFPGRFSGRQFSNSRSEMNVSTLELGDSALYLCASSFGETQYFGPGTRLLVL.